The 25 T cell receptor beta chains reported below all come from one sample, sequenced in a study of T-cell memory formation after mild COVID-19. TCRdb reprocessed the 5' RACE reads via MiXCR and lists one record per CDR3 protein. The sample comprises about 240,000 distinct CDR3 sequences, 8% to 9.5% of which are singletons, and around 21% rests with the top ten. Sequencing was done on a sample of PBMCs or a T cell subset sorted from them (not recorded which). Receptors were obtained from a man between 18 and 29 years old who had mild COVID-19 (a few samples of this study predate the infection). Cell type and time point are not known.

Here the CDR3 reads CASSLDGLTNEKLFF. CDR3 coding DNA: TGCGCCAGCAGCCTAGACGGCCTAACTAATGAAAAACTGTTTTTT. This sequence joins TRBV4-3 and TRBJ1-4; D remains unclear. CDR3 length: 15 amino acids. The V and J ends lost 4 bases and 1 base respectively, with 10 bases between them. CDR1 LGHNA and CDR2 YSLEER come from the germline V gene.

The chain is built from TRBV12-3 or TRBV12-4 and TRBJ1-5, with D perhaps TRBD1 (6 bases). V was trimmed by 6 bases and J by 7 bases, leaving 16 bases between them. This CDR3 spans 14 amino acids. The CDR3 is CASSKTGGPQPQHF. The CDR3 coding sequence is TGTGCCAGCAGCAAGACAGGTGGGCCACAGCCCCAGCATTTT.

The rearrangement joins TRBV7-2 to TRBJ2-3; 8 bases line up with TRBD2. The CDR3 length is 14 residues. Per germline, CDR1 SGHTA and CDR2 FQGNSA. The V segment lost 5 bases and the J segment 4 bases; nucleotides outside the gene matches: 5. Here the CDR3 DNA reads TGTGCCAGCAGCCCGGGGGGGACTGCAGATACGCAGTATTTT. The encoded protein is CASSPGGTADTQYF.

This clonotype was counted between two and nine times. Written as DNA, the CDR3 is TGTGCCAGCAGCTTAGGCCACAGGGGCCAGCCCCAGCATTTT. Residues: CASSLGHRGQPQHF. The chain couples TRBV7-2 to TRBJ1-5; 7 bases fit TRBD1. V was clipped by 1 base and J by 7 bases; unmatched bases: 4. The germline CDR1 and CDR2 sequences are SGHTA and FQGNSA. The CDR3 consists of 14 residues.

The rearrangement links TRBV6-5 to TRBJ2-1; no firm D call. The germline V gene has CDR1 MNHEY and CDR2 SVGAGI. The CDR3 consists of 13 residues. Trimming stripped 2 bases from V and 4 bases from J, with 6 bases between. CDR3 amino acids: CASSYDFYNEQFF. In nucleotides, the CDR3 is TGTGCCAGCAGTTACGACTTTTACAATGAGCAGTTCTTC.

This clonotype appeared a single time. The CDR3 coding sequence is TGTGCCTGGAGTTTCACGGTGAACACTGAAGCTTTCTTT. Translated: CAWSFTVNTEAFF. The chain has TRBV30 and TRBJ1-1; D unresolved. Deletions cut 2 bases from V and 0 bases from J, with 7 bases between. The CDR3 contains 13 residues. In germline, CDR1 is GTSNPN, CDR2 SVGIG (reference sequence).

This clonotype has more than one count but fewer than ten. This sequence joins TRBV7-6 and TRBJ2-5; 7 bases agree with TRBD1. The V gene's germline CDR1 is SGHVS and CDR2 FNYEAQ. The CDR3 is 12 amino acids. The V gene end was trimmed by 5 bases and the J gene end by 5 bases; junction bases not matched to a gene: 2. The CDR3 reads CASSKQGETQYF. In DNA, the CDR3 is TGTGCCAGCAGCAAACAGGGGGAGACCCAGTACTTC.

CDR3 in amino acids: CASSYPSGGAGELFF. The DNA of the CDR3 is TGTGCCAGCAGTTATCCCAGCGGGGGGGCCGGGGAGCTGTTTTTT. This chain connects TRBV6-5 to TRBJ2-2; 10 nucleotides agree with TRBD2. The CDR3 loop spans 15 amino acids. Germline V gene data show CDR1 as MNHEY and CDR2 as SVGAGI. Trimming at V came to 3 bases and at J to 6 bases, leaving 4 bases not matched to a gene.

This clonotype was detected many times. The rearrangement uses TRBV5-1 and TRBJ1-1; the D gene is possibly TRBD1 (5 bases). CDR3 length: 12 amino acids. The V gene's germline CDR1 is SGHRS and CDR2 YFSETQ. V lost 7 bases to trimming and J lost 8 bases, with 15 bases between them. CDR3 sequence reads: CASYEARGEAFF. CDR3 DNA sequence: TGCGCCAGCTATGAGGCGAGGGGAGAAGCTTTCTTT.

The rearrangement uses TRBV24-1 and TRBJ2-7; TRBD2 matches 8 bases. Losses at the gene ends were 9 bases for V and 7 bases for J; bases not matched to a gene: 10. Germline V gives CDR1 KGHDR, CDR2 SFDVKD. The CDR3 runs 13 residues. The CDR3 coding sequence is TGTGCCACCGGCGTGCGGGGGGCGAGTGAGCAGTACGTC. It is translated as CATGVRGASEQYV.

This clonotype was found many times. The chain carries TRBV7-2 and TRBJ1-2; no reliable D call. The V gene's germline CDR1 is SGHTA and CDR2 FQGNSA. V dropped 4 bases and J dropped 5 bases, with 8 bases sitting between them. The CDR3 spans 12 residues. The CDR3 sequence: CASSSPGYGYTF. As DNA, the CDR3 is TGTGCCAGCAGCTCTCCAGGTTATGGCTACACCTTC.

This clonotype has a handful of counts. DNA for the CDR3: TGTGCCAGCAGCTTAGCACCGCAAAGGGAGCAGTTCTTC. The encoded protein is CASSLAPQREQFF. V gene TRBV11-3 combines with J gene TRBJ2-1; D is unclear. CDR3 length: 13 residues. CDR1 is SGHNT and CDR2 is YENEEA in the germline V gene. Trimming cost V 1 base and J 10 bases, with 11 bases left between them.

This clonotype was seen only a few times. The chain has TRBV29-1 and TRBJ2-2; 10 bases are shared with TRBD2. Germline V CDR1 and CDR2: SQVTM, ANQGSEA. This CDR3 comprises 13 residues. Unmatched junction bases numbered 4, after V lost 7 bases and J lost 5 bases. The CDR3 nucleotides are TGCAGCGCGGGTAGCGGGAGGACCGGGGAGCTGTTTTTT. Amino acids: CSAGSGRTGELFF.

V is TRBV20-1 and J is TRBJ2-1; D is perhaps TRBD2 (5 bases). This CDR3 contains 12 residues. CDR1 is DFQATT, CDR2 SNEGSKA, per germline (reference sequence). V was clipped by 6 bases and J by 6 bases, with 12 bases between them. The CDR3 coding sequence is TGCAGTGCAGGACTTCTCGGCAATGAGCAGTTCTTC. As protein: CSAGLLGNEQFF.

The chain uses TRBV5-1 and TRBJ1-2; 8 bases match TRBD1. The V gene's germline CDR1 is SGHRS and CDR2 YFSETQ. CDR3 length equals 17 residues. With V trimmed by 0 bases and J by 2 bases, 9 bases remained unmatched. For the CDR3, the DNA is TGCGCCAGCAGCTTGGTGGTTGCAGGGACAGGCAACTATGGCTACACCTTC. This encodes CASSLVVAGTGNYGYTF. The whole variable domain, filled in from reference TRBV5-1 and TRBJ1-2, reads KAGVTQTPRYLIKTRGQQVTLSCSPISGHRSVSWYQQTPGQGLQFLFEYFSETQRNKGNFPGRFSGRQFSNSRSEMNVSTLELGDSALYLCASSLVVAGTGNYGYTFGSGTRLTVV.

Only a few counts were recorded for this clonotype. The V call is TRBV5-1, the J call TRBJ1-1; 8 nucleotides match TRBD1. The germline V gene encodes CDR1 SGHRS and CDR2 YFSETQ. The CDR3 runs 15 residues. V lost 4 bases to trimming and J lost 3 bases; unmatched junction nucleotides: 8. Written as DNA, the CDR3 is TGCGCCAGCAGCCCAATAGGACAGGGCGACACTGAAGCTTTCTTT. This sequence encodes CASSPIGQGDTEAFF.

This clonotype was counted ten times or more. The chain links TRBV13 to TRBJ2-2; D perhaps matches TRBD1 (6 bases). The CDR3 has 15 residues. The germline V and J ends were trimmed by 3 bases and 6 bases, with 14 bases remaining between them. Looked up from germline, CDR1 is PRHDT and CDR2 is FYEKMQ (reference sequence). The CDR3 nucleotides read TGTGCCAGCAGCTTCGGGCAGGGGAGTGCCGGGGAGCTGTTTTTT. Its protein product is CASSFGQGSAGELFF.

The V call is TRBV12-3 or TRBV12-4, the J call TRBJ2-5; the D call may be TRBD1 or TRBD2 (5 bases each). The CDR3 is 15 amino acids. V gave up 4 bases and J gave up 4 bases, with 16 bases separating them. The CDR3 DNA follows: TGTGCCAGCAGTTCGGGGACGGAGTGGGGAGAGACCCAGTACTTC. It codes for CASSSGTEWGETQYF.

There are many counts of this clonotype. The chain recombines TRBV7-6 with TRBJ2-5; D is unresolved. Per germline, CDR1 SGHVS and CDR2 FNYEAQ. The CDR3 loop spans 13 amino acids. Trimming cost V 4 bases and J 1 base, with 7 bases left between them. The chain's CDR3 is CASSWARQETQYF. CDR3 sequence (DNA): TGTGCCAGCAGCTGGGCCCGCCAAGAGACCCAGTACTTC. Drawing the rest from reference TRBV7-6 and TRBJ2-5, the complete variable domain is GAGVSQSPRYKVTKRGQDVALRCDPISGHVSLYWYRQALGQGPEFLTYFNYEAQQDKSGLPNDRFSAERPEGSISTLTIQRTEQRDSAMYRCASSWARQETQYFGPGTRLLVL.

Only a few counts were recorded for this clonotype. The CDR3 coding sequence is TGTGCCAGCTCACCAACAGGACAGGGAAACATTCAGTACTTC. As protein: CASSPTGQGNIQYF. This chain connects TRBV18 to TRBJ2-4; 8 bases align to TRBD1. With V trimmed by 2 bases and J by 6 bases, 3 bases remained unmatched. CDR1 is KGHSH, CDR2 LQKENI, per germline. CDR3 length: 14 residues. The full variable domain, rest sourced from reference TRBV18 and TRBJ2-4, is NAGVMQNPRHLVRRRGQEARLRCSPMKGHSHVYWYRQLPEEGLKFMVYLQKENIIDESGMPKERFSAEFPKEGPSILRIQQVVRGDSAAYFCASSPTGQGNIQYFGAGTRLSVL.

This clonotype was recorded at least ten times. V gene TRBV9 combines with J gene TRBJ1-6; no clear D gene. This CDR3 has 19 amino acids. Germline V gene sequence: CDR1 SGDLS, CDR2 YYNGEE. V lost 4 bases, J lost 5 bases, and 25 bases lay in between. The CDR3 is CASSPSPGGAYPDNSPLHF. The CDR3 region has the DNA TGTGCCAGCAGCCCTTCCCCCGGCGGCGCTTACCCTGATAATTCACCCCTCCACTTT.

This clonotype was observed a few times. The genes are TRBV5-1 and TRBJ1-2, with D hard to call. CDR1 and CDR2 (germline): SGHRS, YFSETQ. The CDR3 has 12 residues. Trimming left V 5 bases short and J 4 bases short, with 9 bases between. CDR3 DNA sequence: TGCGCCAGCAGTTCCGGAAGCTATGGCTACACCTTC. This sequence encodes CASSSGSYGYTF.

The rearrangement links TRBV19 to TRBJ1-1; TRBD1 might be the D (6 bases). Trimming left V 4 bases short and J 6 bases short, with 18 bases between. The CDR3 consists of 15 residues. Germline loops: CDR1 LNHDA, CDR2 SQIVND (reference sequence). The CDR3 spells CASSTPYTGTAEAFF. The CDR3 DNA follows: TGTGCCAGTAGTACCCCATATACAGGGACCGCTGAAGCTTTCTTT.

There are a few counts of this clonotype. CDR3 nucleotide sequence: TGTGCCAGCAGTTCCGGACAGTCTTACACAGATACGCAGTATTTT. Amino acid sequence: CASSSGQSYTDTQYF. V gene TRBV12-3 or TRBV12-4 combines with J gene TRBJ2-3, with D perhaps matching TRBD1 (6 bases). Trimming took 4 bases from V and 2 from J, leaving 13 bases between them. The CDR3 is made up of 15 amino acids.

This chain joins TRBV7-9 and TRBJ1-2; 8 nucleotides line up with TRBD1. Germline values: CDR1 SEHNR, CDR2 FQNEAQ (reference sequence). J gave up 8 bases and V 4 bases, and 15 bases lay outside the gene matches. CDR3 length: 16 amino acids. The CDR3 nucleotides are TGTGCCAGCAGCTGGATACCCTCAGGACAGGGAGACGGCTACACCTTC. Its protein is CASSWIPSGQGDGYTF.